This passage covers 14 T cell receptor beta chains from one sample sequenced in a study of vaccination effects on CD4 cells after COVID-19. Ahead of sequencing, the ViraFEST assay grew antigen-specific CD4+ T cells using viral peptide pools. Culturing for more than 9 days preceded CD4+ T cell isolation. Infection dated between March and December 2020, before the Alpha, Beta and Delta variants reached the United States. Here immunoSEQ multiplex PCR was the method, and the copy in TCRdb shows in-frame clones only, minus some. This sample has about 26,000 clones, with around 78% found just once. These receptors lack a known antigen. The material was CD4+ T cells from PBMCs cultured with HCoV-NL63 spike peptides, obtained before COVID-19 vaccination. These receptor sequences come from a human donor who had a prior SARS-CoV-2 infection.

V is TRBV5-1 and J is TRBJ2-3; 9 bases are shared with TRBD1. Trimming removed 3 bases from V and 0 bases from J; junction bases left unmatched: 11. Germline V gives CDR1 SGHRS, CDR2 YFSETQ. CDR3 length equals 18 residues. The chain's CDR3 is CASSYGQGTYSSTDTQYF. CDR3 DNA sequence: TGCGCCAGCAGCTACGGACAGGGGACCTATTCTAGCACAGATACGCAGTATTTT.

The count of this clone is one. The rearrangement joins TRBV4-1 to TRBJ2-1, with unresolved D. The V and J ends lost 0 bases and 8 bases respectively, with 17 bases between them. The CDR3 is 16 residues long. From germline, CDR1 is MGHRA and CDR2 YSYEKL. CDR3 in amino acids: CASSQDPPILGDEQFF. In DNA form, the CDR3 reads TGCGCCAGCAGCCAAGATCCACCAATATTGGGCGATGAGCAGTTCTTC.

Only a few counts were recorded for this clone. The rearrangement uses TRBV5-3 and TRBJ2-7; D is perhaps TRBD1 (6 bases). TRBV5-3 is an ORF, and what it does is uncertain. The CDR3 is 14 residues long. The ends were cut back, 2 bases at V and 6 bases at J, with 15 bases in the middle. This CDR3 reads CARSLWTQGPEQYF. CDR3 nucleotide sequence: TGTGCCAGAAGCTTATGGACCCAGGGGCCCGAGCAGTACTTC.

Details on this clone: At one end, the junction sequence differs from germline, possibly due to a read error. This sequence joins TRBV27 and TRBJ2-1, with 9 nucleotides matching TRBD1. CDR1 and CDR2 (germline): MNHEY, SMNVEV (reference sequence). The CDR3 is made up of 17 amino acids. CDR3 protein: CASRLFSGTGYSDEQFF. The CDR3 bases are TGTGCCAGCAGATTATTCTCCGGGACAGGGTATTCGGATGAGCAGTTCTTC.

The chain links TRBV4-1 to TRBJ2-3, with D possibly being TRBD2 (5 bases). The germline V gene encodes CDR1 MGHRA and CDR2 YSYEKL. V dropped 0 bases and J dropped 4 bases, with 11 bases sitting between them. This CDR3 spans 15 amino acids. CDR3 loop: CASSQDAGFADTQYF. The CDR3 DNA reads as TGCGCCAGCAGCCAAGATGCGGGTTTCGCAGATACGCAGTATTTT.

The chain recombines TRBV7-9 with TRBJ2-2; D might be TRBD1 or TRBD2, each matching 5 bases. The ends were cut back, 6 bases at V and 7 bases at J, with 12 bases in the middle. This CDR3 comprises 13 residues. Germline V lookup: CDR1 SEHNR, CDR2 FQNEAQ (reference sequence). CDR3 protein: CASRIEGIGELFF. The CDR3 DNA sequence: TGTGCCAGCAGAATAGAGGGGATCGGGGAGCTGTTTTTT.

As DNA, the CDR3 is TGTGCCAGCTCACCATCCGGGAGGCGAAACTATGGCTACACCTTC. As protein: CASSPSGRRNYGYTF. The chain uses TRBV18 and TRBJ1-2; D gene ambiguous. Germline loops: CDR1 KGHSH, CDR2 LQKENI. CDR3 size: 15 residues. The V and J ends lost 2 bases and 2 bases respectively, with 12 bases between them.

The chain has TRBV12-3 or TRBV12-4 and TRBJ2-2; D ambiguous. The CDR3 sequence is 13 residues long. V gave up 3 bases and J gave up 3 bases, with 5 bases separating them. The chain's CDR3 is CASSFIDTGELFF. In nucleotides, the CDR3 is TGTGCCAGCAGTTTCATCGACACCGGGGAGCTGTTTTTT.

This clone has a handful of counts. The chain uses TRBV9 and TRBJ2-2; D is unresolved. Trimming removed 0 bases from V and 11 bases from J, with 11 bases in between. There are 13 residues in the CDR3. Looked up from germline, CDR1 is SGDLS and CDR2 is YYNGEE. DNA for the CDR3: TGTGCCAGCAGCGTAGTTAGGGATGGCGAGCTGTTTTTT. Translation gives CASSVVRDGELFF.

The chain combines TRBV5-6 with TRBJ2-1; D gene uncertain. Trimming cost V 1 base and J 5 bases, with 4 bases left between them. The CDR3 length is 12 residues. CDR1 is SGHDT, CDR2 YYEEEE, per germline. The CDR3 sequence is CASSLLHNEQFF. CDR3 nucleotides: TGTGCCAGCAGCTTGTTGCACAATGAGCAGTTCTTC.

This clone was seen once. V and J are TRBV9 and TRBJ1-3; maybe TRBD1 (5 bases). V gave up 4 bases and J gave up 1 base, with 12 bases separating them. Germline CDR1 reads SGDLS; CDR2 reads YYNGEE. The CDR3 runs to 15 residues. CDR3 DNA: TGTGCCAGCAGCCGCGACGGGGGGTCTGGAAACACCATATATTTT. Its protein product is CASSRDGGSGNTIYF.

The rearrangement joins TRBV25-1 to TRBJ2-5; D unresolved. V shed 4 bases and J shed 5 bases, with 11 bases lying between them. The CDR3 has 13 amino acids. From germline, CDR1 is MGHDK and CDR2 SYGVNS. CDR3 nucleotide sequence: TGTGCCAGCAGTGGTATCGTGCGCGAGACCCAGTACTTC. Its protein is CASSGIVRETQYF. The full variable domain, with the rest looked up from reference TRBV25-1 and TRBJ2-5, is EADIYQTPRYLVIGTGKKITLECSQTMGHDKMYWYQQDPGMELHLIHYSYGVNSTEKGDLSSESTVSRIRTEHFPLTLESARPSHTSQYLCASSGIVRETQYFGPGTRLLVL.

This CDR3 reads CASSVADRLQYF. The CDR3 DNA sequence: TGTGCCAGCAGCGTAGCGGACAGGCTGCAGTATTTT. This chain links TRBV9 with TRBJ2-3; 7 bases are shared with TRBD1. There are 12 residues in the CDR3. Germline V gene sequence: CDR1 SGDLS, CDR2 YYNGEE. The V gene end was trimmed by 0 bases and the J gene end by 11 bases; junction bases not matched to a gene: 3. Full variable domain (missing parts from reference TRBV9 and TRBJ2-3): DSGVTQTPKHLITATGQRVTLRCSPRSGDLSVYWYQQSLDQGLQFLIQYYNGEERAKGNILERFSAQQFPDLHSELNLSSLELGDSALYFCASSVADRLQYFGPGTRLTVL.

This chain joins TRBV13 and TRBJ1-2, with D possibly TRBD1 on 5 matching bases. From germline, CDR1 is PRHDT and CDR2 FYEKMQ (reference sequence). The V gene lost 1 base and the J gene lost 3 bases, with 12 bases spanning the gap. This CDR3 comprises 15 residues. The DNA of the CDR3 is TGTGCCAGCAGCTTAGCCGGCAGGGTGTACTATGGCTACACCTTC. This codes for CASSLAGRVYYGYTF.